This T cell receptor (beta chain) was captured in a study of breast tumors, draining lymph nodes, adjacent tissues. TCRdb reprocessed the multiplex PCR reads via MiXCR and lists one record per CDR3 protein. The table lists 66,000 or so distinct CDR3 sequences, around two fifths of them singletons. Notes on the study in general: Data fit most tumor T cells coming from lymph node, expanding in tumor. Tumors had less TCR diversity than lymph nodes, more than nontumor tissue.

Points on this clonotype: The target antigen is unknown. One junction end does not reproduce the germline sequence, and a read error may be involved.

The CDR3 runs to 15 residues. The V gene's germline CDR1 is ENHRY and CDR2 SYGVKD. The receptor's source is a female donor with breast cancer. Some clones in this sample may be carry-over from other donors' samples. The sample taken for sequencing was breast tumor tissue. V and J are TRBV10-3 and TRBJ1-2, with D maybe TRBD1 (6 bases). CDR3 protein: CATLRSTGTTYGHIF. CDR3 sequence (DNA): TGTGCCACCCTTCGCTCCACAGGGACGACCTATGGCCACATCTTC.